This T cell receptor (beta chain) came from a study of blood T cell repertoires in COVID-19. About the research overall: The United States, Italy and Spain provided the acute and convalescent COVID-19 samples. In each case, the material was cDNA or gDNA derived from T cells, B-cell-depleted T cells, or PBMCs.

Per the authors' pipeline: Estimation of nucleated cell counts was performed using reference gene primer amplification. Produced via immunoSEQ multiplex PCR; TCRdb's table is partial and in-frame only. The V and J calls and clone size are taken from that table; D and trimming were inferred from the DNA. Among approximately 94,000 clones, 88% were seen once, and the ten largest hold 4.8%. This CDR3 has 16 amino acids. Germline values: CDR1 SGHTA, CDR2 FQGNSA. V lost 3 bases to trimming and J lost 2 bases; unmatched junction nucleotides: 4. This chain links TRBV7-2 with TRBJ1-3; 10 bases align to TRBD1. The clonotype originates from a woman over 75 with active COVID-19. The sequenced material came from peripheral blood. CDR3 amino acids: CASSFRGTGAGNTIYF. In nucleotides, the CDR3 is TGTGCCAGCAGCTTTCGAGGGACAGGGGCTGGAAACACCATATATTTT.